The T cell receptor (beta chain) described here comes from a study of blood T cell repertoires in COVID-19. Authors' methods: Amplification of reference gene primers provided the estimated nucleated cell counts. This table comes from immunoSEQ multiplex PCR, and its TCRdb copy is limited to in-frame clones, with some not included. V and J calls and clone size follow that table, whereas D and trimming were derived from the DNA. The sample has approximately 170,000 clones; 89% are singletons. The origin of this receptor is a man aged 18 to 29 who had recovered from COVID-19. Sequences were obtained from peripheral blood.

CDR3 bases: TGTGCCAGCTCACCAAGGGCAGGGATGACAACTAATGAAAAACTGTTTTTT. Translation gives CASSPRAGMTTNEKLFF. The chain recombines TRBV18 with TRBJ1-4; a possible D gene is TRBD1 (5 bases). CDR1 and CDR2 from the germline V gene are KGHSH and LQKENI. Trimming took off 2 bases at V and 0 bases at J, with 13 bases between the two ends. CDR3 length equals 17 residues. Filled out from reference TRBV18 and TRBJ1-4, the complete variable domain reads NAGVMQNPRHLVRRRGQEARLRCSPMKGHSHVYWYRQLPEEGLKFMVYLQKENIIDESGMPKERFSAEFPKEGPSILRIQQVVRGDSAAYFCASSPRAGMTTNEKLFFGSGTQLSVL.